This TCR beta chain was sequenced in a study of T-cell reconstitution after alpha-beta-depleted transplantation in children. The TCRbeta library was prepared with unique molecular identifiers. MiXCR was run by TCRdb on the PCR reads, yielding one entry per CDR3 protein. The table records about 240,000 distinct CDR3 sequences, about a quarter of them present only once. A remark on this clonotype: As yet, its antigen is unknown.

General study findings and limits: T-cell counts and diversity were attributed mostly to newly produced T cells one year after transplant.

The TCR comes from a girl aged 2-10 years with Fanconi anemia, due to receive a stem cell transplant. Sequencing was performed on PBMCs, taken before TCRalphabeta/CD19-depleted stem cell transplant.

The CDR3 region is CSARVGLAGSLPSTDTQYF. The CDR3 region has the DNA TGCAGTGCTAGGGTAGGACTAGCGGGTTCGCTTCCTAGCACAGATACGCAGTATTTT. The chain is built from TRBV20-1 and TRBJ2-3; 11 bases fit TRBD2. CDR1 and CDR2 (germline): DFQATT, SNEGSKA (reference sequence). Trimming took 3 bases from V and 0 from J; bases not matched to a gene: 14. The CDR3 has 19 residues.